Each of the 27 T cell receptor beta chains below was sequenced from the same sample in a study of somatic mutations in cytotoxic T cells in rheumatoid arthritis. Only in-frame clones appear in the TCRdb table, and some are missing; sequencing was by immunoSEQ multiplex PCR. Of roughly 20,000 clones in the sample, approximately 83% were seen once. The sequenced material came from CD8+ T cells sorted from blood. These receptors originate from an adult with rheumatoid arthritis.

The CDR3 here is CASSQGGVGGYTF. The CDR3 nucleotides read TGCGCCAGCAGCCAAGGCGGGGTGGGGGGCTACACCTTC. The genes are TRBV4-1 and TRBJ1-2; D is unclear. V was shortened by 1 base and J by 8 bases, with 11 bases between the two germline ends. Germline V lookup: CDR1 MGHRA, CDR2 YSYEKL. There are 13 residues in the CDR3.

The chain links TRBV27 to TRBJ1-1, with TRBD1 identical over 7 bases. The junction had 7 bases not matched to a gene; V was cut back by 4 bases and J by 5 bases. The CDR3 extends over 14 amino acids. The V gene's germline CDR1 is MNHEY and CDR2 SMNVEV (reference sequence). The CDR3 DNA reads as TGTGCCAGCAGTTACTTCCAGGGGGAAACTGAAGCTTTCTTT. This gives the protein CASSYFQGETEAFF.

The chain links TRBV10-3 to TRBJ2-2, with 8 bases aligning to TRBD2. The CDR3 loop spans 13 amino acids. The ends lost 0 bases at V and 11 bases at J; junction bases unmatched: 2. The germline CDR1 and CDR2 sequences are ENHRY and SYGVKD. The CDR3 bases are TGTGCCATCAGTGAGTCCCGGGGGGGCGAGCTGTTTTTT. Its translation is CAISESRGGELFF.

The chain joins TRBV11-1 to TRBJ2-1; the match to TRBD2 covers 8 bases. The V segment lost 3 bases and the J segment 9 bases; nucleotides outside the gene matches: 7. The CDR3 runs to 14 residues. The V gene's germline CDR1 is SGHAT and CDR2 FQDESV (reference sequence). The CDR3 nucleotides are TGTGCCAGCAGCTTGAACGGGGGGGTGGTTGAGCAGTTCTTC. Its translation is CASSLNGGVVEQFF.

This clone was recorded only once. The chain couples TRBV9 to TRBJ1-1; no clear D. Per germline, CDR1 SGDLS and CDR2 YYNGEE. V was shortened by 3 bases and J by 4 bases, with 13 bases between the two germline ends. The CDR3 contains 14 residues. The CDR3 nucleotides read TGTGCCAGCAGCGGACATAAAGATCTCACTGAAGCTTTCTTT. Protein product: CASSGHKDLTEAFF.

The chain combines TRBV10-3 with TRBJ2-1; maybe TRBD2 (6 bases). This CDR3 comprises 18 residues. Between the trimmed V and J ends, which lost 7 bases and 0 bases, there was a span of 22 bases. Looked up from germline, CDR1 is ENHRY and CDR2 is SYGVKD. The CDR3 sequence is CAIKAFGRDLSSYNEQFF. DNA for the CDR3: TGTGCCATCAAAGCCTTCGGGCGGGATCTTAGCTCCTACAATGAGCAGTTCTTC.

The chain is built from TRBV6-1 and TRBJ1-5; D unresolved. This CDR3 has 15 amino acids. Trimming removed 6 bases at V and 0 bases at J, with 12 bases between. Per the germline V gene, CDR1 is MNHNS and CDR2 is SASEGT. CDR3: CASRDRPASNQPQHF. CDR3 coding DNA: TGTGCCAGCAGGGATAGGCCAGCTAGCAATCAGCCCCAGCATTTT.

The chain has TRBV7-9 and TRBJ2-2; 9 bases are a match to TRBD1. Germline loops: CDR1 SEHNR, CDR2 FQNEAQ (reference sequence). The CDR3 is 17 amino acids. The trim removed 6 bases at V and 1 base at J, leaving 9 bases unmatched. The DNA of the CDR3 is TGTGCCAGCAGTCCCATCCCGGGACAGGGGAACACCGGGGAGCTGTTTTTT. It translates to CASSPIPGQGNTGELFF.

J is TRBJ2-1 and V is TRBV28; D remains ambiguous. This CDR3 contains 16 residues. V lost 3 bases and J 8 bases, leaving 20 bases between the germline ends. The V gene's germline CDR1 is MDHEN and CDR2 SYDVKM. Written as DNA, the CDR3 is TGTGCCAGCAGTTTTTTTAGGCCTCACCACGGCGATGAGCAGTTCTTC. This gives the protein CASSFFRPHHGDEQFF.

This clone was seen once. The chain uses TRBV7-9 and TRBJ1-5, with 7 nucleotides matching TRBD1. This CDR3 is 14 amino acids long. Germline V gene lookup returns CDR1 SEHNR and CDR2 FQNEAQ (reference sequence). Germline trimming cut 4 bases from V and 6 bases from J; bases unmatched to any gene: 6. CDR3 protein: CASSYGTVSQPQHF. DNA for the CDR3: TGTGCCAGCAGCTACGGGACAGTGAGTCAGCCCCAGCATTTT.

The CDR3 nucleotides are TGTGCCAGCTCACGGGACGTCTCCTACGAGCAGTACTTC. Translated: CASSRDVSYEQYF. V gene TRBV18 combines with J gene TRBJ2-7; the D gene could be TRBD1 or TRBD2 (5 bases each). The length of the CDR3 is 13 residues. Trimming shortened V by 4 bases and J by 0 bases, and 7 bases separated the two germline ends. Per germline, CDR1 KGHSH and CDR2 LQKENI.

The V gene is TRBV29-1, the J gene TRBJ1-1; D is uncertain. CDR1 and CDR2 (germline): SQVTM, ANQGSEA. V shed 0 bases and J shed 4 bases, with 12 bases lying between them. The CDR3 consists of 14 residues. The CDR3 here is CSVEEPGLATEAFF. In DNA, the CDR3 is TGCAGCGTTGAAGAGCCAGGATTGGCCACTGAAGCTTTCTTT.

This rearrangement joins TRBV12-5 to TRBJ2-7; the D gene is possibly TRBD2 (6 bases). The CDR3 sequence is 13 residues long. The germline V and J ends were trimmed by 6 bases and 3 bases, with 12 bases remaining between them. Germline CDR1 and CDR2: LGHNT and FRNRAP. For the CDR3, the DNA is TGTGCTAGTGGGGAGGGATGGTTCTACGAGCAGTACTTC. Its protein product is CASGEGWFYEQYF.

V and J are TRBV27 and TRBJ2-5; 7 nucleotides agree with TRBD1. Germline trimming cut 3 bases from V and 11 bases from J; bases unmatched to any gene: 9. This CDR3 has 13 amino acids. Germline V gives CDR1 MNHEY, CDR2 SMNVEV (reference sequence). DNA for the CDR3: TGTGCCAGCAGTTTCTCGAAAAAGGGGGCTCAGTACTTC. Residues: CASSFSKKGAQYF.

The chain employs TRBV9 and TRBJ1-5; D gene ambiguous. The CDR3 sequence is 15 residues long. CDR1 SGDLS and CDR2 YYNGEE come from the germline V gene. Trimming removed 3 bases at V and 4 bases at J, with 14 bases between. In DNA form, the CDR3 reads TGTGCCAGCAGCGAGGAGGGCTTGGGTAATCAGCCCCAGCATTTT. Translated: CASSEEGLGNQPQHF.

This chain joins TRBV27 and TRBJ2-1; the D gene is possibly TRBD2 (5 bases). V shed 3 bases and J shed 7 bases, with 7 bases lying between them. The CDR3 is made up of 12 amino acids. Germline V gives CDR1 MNHEY, CDR2 SMNVEV (reference sequence). CDR3 sequence (DNA): TGTGCCAGCAGTTTCGGGGTTAATGAGCAGTTCTTC. Protein sequence: CASSFGVNEQFF.

This clone was seen a single time. The rearrangement uses TRBV7-2 and TRBJ2-5, with 7 bases lining up with TRBD1. This CDR3 comprises 14 residues. Trimming took 5 bases from V and 1 from J; bases not matched to a gene: 4. The germline V gene has CDR1 SGHTA and CDR2 FQGNSA. The CDR3 is CASSLDRSQETQYF. In nucleotides, the CDR3 is TGTGCCAGCAGCCTGGACAGGAGCCAAGAGACCCAGTACTTC.

The chain joins TRBV11-2 to TRBJ2-3, with 8 bases identical to TRBD2. The length of the CDR3 is 17 residues. Germline CDR1 is SGHAT and CDR2 is FQNNGV. The V gene end was trimmed by 1 base and the J gene end by 6 bases; junction bases not matched to a gene: 12. CDR3 residues: CASSLVGARRGADTQYF. CDR3 nucleotide sequence: TGTGCCAGCAGCTTAGTCGGCGCCAGGCGGGGGGCGGATACGCAGTATTTT.

The V call is TRBV6-4, the J call TRBJ2-7; D remains ambiguous. Germline V gene data show CDR1 as MRHNA and CDR2 as SNTAGT. Between the trimmed V and J ends, which lost 2 bases and 0 bases, there was a span of 14 bases. CDR3 length equals 16 residues. The CDR3: CASSDIPGKASYEQYV. The CDR3 DNA reads TGTGCCAGCAGTGACATTCCGGGTAAGGCCTCCTACGAGCAGTACGTC.

This sequence joins TRBV9 and TRBJ1-5; D is perhaps TRBD1 (5 bases). V was trimmed by 2 bases and J by 7 bases, leaving 13 bases between them. The CDR3 runs to 14 residues. Germline V CDR1 and CDR2: SGDLS, YYNGEE. The CDR3 DNA reads as TGTGCCAGCAGCGTGGGTGGGGGGAACCAGCCCCAGCATTTT. Residues: CASSVGGGNQPQHF.

The genes are TRBV7-8 and TRBJ2-1; TRBD1 might be the D (8 bases). Germline V gene data show CDR1 as SGHVS and CDR2 as FQNEAQ. Trimming took 5 bases from V and 2 from J, leaving 25 bases between them. This CDR3 comprises 19 residues. CDR3 residues: CASSGSTGAGTTPYNEQFF. CDR3 DNA sequence: TGTGCCAGCAGCGGATCGACAGGGGCCGGGACTACTCCCTACAATGAGCAGTTCTTC.

The table lists this clone with a few counts. Distinct nucleotide sequences in the sample also encode this CDR3. The chain joins TRBV7-9 to TRBJ1-5, with D unresolved. The CDR3 has 12 residues. In germline, CDR1 is SEHNR, CDR2 FQNEAQ (reference sequence). The germline V and J ends were trimmed by 1 base and 5 bases, with 3 bases remaining between them. The CDR3 coding sequence is TGTGCCAGCAGCTTAGGAGATCAGCCCCAGCATTTT. As protein: CASSLGDQPQHF.

The genes are TRBV30 and TRBJ2-7; 8 bases agree with TRBD2. Trimming cost V 5 bases and J 5 bases; bases outside gene matches: 20. This CDR3 comprises 17 residues. Germline CDR1 GTSNPN, CDR2 SVGIG (reference sequence). CDR3 sequence (DNA): TGTGCCTGGGGGCCAAATCCCGGGCTAGCGGGTCGGGACGAGCAGTACTTC. Translating it yields CAWGPNPGLAGRDEQYF.

CDR3 nucleotide sequence: TGTGCCAGTAGTATATGGGACAGGGTGGCCCCGAACACTGAAGCTTTCTTT. It yields the protein CASSIWDRVAPNTEAFF. This sequence joins TRBV19 and TRBJ1-1; 9 nucleotides match TRBD1. Germline CDR1 reads LNHDA; CDR2 reads SQIVND (reference sequence). This CDR3 is 17 amino acids long. V lost 2 bases, J lost 1 base, and 8 bases stayed unmatched.

The chain uses TRBV7-8 and TRBJ2-7; a possible D gene is TRBD2 (5 bases). This CDR3 is 14 amino acids long. The germline gives CDR1 SGHVS, CDR2 FQNEAQ. The ends were cut back, 1 base at V and 6 bases at J, with 13 bases in the middle. The CDR3 region has the DNA TGTGCCAGCAGCTTAGTCGCTGGGAGTGGCGAGCAGTACGTC. This codes for CASSLVAGSGEQYV.

The chain is built from TRBV28 and TRBJ2-1; TRBD2 aligns across 11 bases. The J segment lost 9 bases and the V segment lost 5 bases, leaving 6 bases of the junction unmatched. This CDR3 comprises 14 residues. Germline lookup yields CDR1 MDHEN and CDR2 SYDVKM. The CDR3 DNA reads TGTGCCAGCAGTGGGACCGGGACTAGCGGTGAGCAGTTCTTC. Residues: CASSGTGTSGEQFF.

The rearrangement links TRBV19 to TRBJ2-2; 12 bases agree with TRBD2. The ends lost 9 bases at V and 1 base at J; junction bases unmatched: 0. The CDR3 has 14 amino acids. Germline V CDR1 and CDR2: LNHDA, SQIVND (reference sequence). The CDR3 DNA is TGTGCCAGGACTAGCGGGAGGAACACCGGGGAGCTGTTTTTT. It codes for CARTSGRNTGELFF.